The 21 T cell receptor beta chains below come from one sample, sequenced in a study of T-cell reconstitution after alpha-beta-depleted transplantation in children. Preparation of the TCRbeta library was carried out with unique molecular identifiers. TCRdb used MiXCR to reprocess the PCR reads, holding one entry per CDR3 protein. This repertoire shows some 390,000 distinct CDR3 sequences, roughly 22% found once; its top ten account for 3.8%. The material sequenced was PBMCs from the stem cell graft donor, taken from the stem cell graft. These receptors were obtained from a human donor who donated a stem cell graft to a child with acute myeloid leukemia.

This chain joins TRBV29-1 and TRBJ1-2; no reliable D call. Trimming removed 4 bases from V and 3 bases from J, with 21 bases in between. The CDR3 extends over 16 amino acids. Per germline, CDR1 SQVTM and CDR2 ANQGSEA. The CDR3: CSVGDLKSPLDYGYTF. The CDR3 coding sequence is TGCAGCGTTGGTGACTTAAAGTCCCCCCTGGACTATGGCTACACCTTC.

This clonotype came up a few times. The rearrangement uses TRBV12-3 or TRBV12-4 and TRBJ2-3; 7 nucleotides match TRBD2. J gave up 1 base and V 3 bases, and 7 bases lay outside the gene matches. This CDR3 has 16 amino acids. The CDR3 nucleotides read TGTGCCAGCAGTTTCTCGCGGGAGTTTCGCACAGATACGCAGTATTTT. This encodes CASSFSREFRTDTQYF.

This clonotype was counted many times. This chain joins TRBV28 and TRBJ2-3; a weak D match, TRBD2 (6 bases). Germline loops: CDR1 MDHEN, CDR2 SYDVKM. This CDR3 comprises 16 residues. Trimming removed 5 bases from V and 5 bases from J, with 20 bases in between. The CDR3, as DNA: TGTGCCAGCAGTCCCGTTGGACACCGGAGGGGAGATACGCAGTATTTT. It encodes CASSPVGHRRGDTQYF. Supplemented by reference TRBV28 and TRBJ2-3, the full variable domain reads DVKVTQSSRYLVKRTGEKVFLECVQDMDHENMFWYRQDPGLGLRLIYFSYDVKMKEKGDIPEGYSVSREKKERFSLILESASTNQTSMYLCASSPVGHRRGDTQYFGPGTRLTVL.

CDR3 loop: CASSYLAGSYEQYF. The CDR3 nucleotides are TGTGCCAGCAGCTACCTAGCGGGATCCTACGAGCAGTACTTC. This chain joins TRBV5-6 and TRBJ2-7, with 9 bases identical to TRBD2. The CDR3 loop spans 14 amino acids. Germline V lookup: CDR1 SGHDT, CDR2 YYEEEE. After removal of 3 bases from V and 1 base from J, the junction contained 2 bases not matched to a gene.

The chain carries TRBV12-3 or TRBV12-4 and TRBJ2-7; 10 bases fit TRBD1. The trim removed 6 bases at V and 6 bases at J, leaving 5 bases unmatched. This CDR3 is 13 amino acids long. CDR3 in DNA: TGTGCCAGCAGCAGGACAGGGGGAGGCGAGCAGTACTTC. Residues: CASSRTGGGEQYF.

This clonotype was counted ten times or more. The DNA of the CDR3 is TGCAGTGCTAGTGATAGCGGAAATGAGCAGTTCTTC. Residues: CSASDSGNEQFF. The gene calls are TRBV20-1 and TRBJ2-1; possible D gene TRBD2, 6 bases. Trimming took 3 bases from V and 7 from J, leaving 10 bases between them. Germline CDR1 is DFQATT and CDR2 is SNEGSKA (reference sequence). CDR3 length: 12 residues.

This clonotype has a count of ten or more. The chain uses TRBV25-1 and TRBJ1-1, with 10 nucleotides matching TRBD1. Germline CDR1 MGHDK, CDR2 SYGVNS. This CDR3 has 13 amino acids. J was trimmed by 5 bases and V by 10 bases; bases with no gene match: 7. Here the CDR3 DNA reads TGTGCCACGAGGGGACAGGGGAAGACTGAAGCTTTCTTT. Translated, it gives CATRGQGKTEAFF.

V is TRBV20-1 and J is TRBJ2-7; D gene uncertain. This CDR3 comprises 14 residues. Trimming left V 2 bases short and J 1 base short, with 12 bases between. Germline V gene lookup returns CDR1 DFQATT and CDR2 SNEGSKA (reference sequence). DNA of the CDR3: TGCAGTGCTAGATTATCTCCCACGTCCTACGAGCAGTACTTC. It is translated as CSARLSPTSYEQYF.

In this sample, this clonotype turned up many times. The chain combines TRBV29-1 with TRBJ1-1; D is possibly TRBD1 (6 bases). The V end lost 3 bases, the J end lost 1 base, and 9 bases lay between the germline ends. The CDR3 loop spans 13 amino acids. CDR1 and CDR2 from the germline V gene are SQVTM and ANQGSEA. DNA of the CDR3: TGCAGCGTTGAGGGGGGACAGAACACTGAAGCTTTCTTT. Its translation: CSVEGGQNTEAFF.

The rearrangement joins TRBV21-1 to TRBJ2-1; the D call in the table, TRBD2, was not verified against the DNA. TRBV21-1 corresponds to a pseudogene. This CDR3 comprises 15 residues. The DNA for the CDR3 is TGTGCCAGCAGCAACTATCTAGCGGGAGTGGTAGAGCAGTTCTTC. Translated: CASSNYLAGVVEQFF.

This clonotype was detected only a few times. This chain uses TRBV12-3 or TRBV12-4 with TRBJ2-2; D not resolved. CDR3 size: 13 residues. V lost 6 bases to trimming and J lost 10 bases, with 15 bases between them. CDR3 residues: CASSPVRNSELFF. The CDR3 nucleotides read TGTGCCAGCAGCCCCGTCCGGAACTCGGAGCTGTTTTTT.

This clonotype was recorded many times. The chain links TRBV7-9 to TRBJ2-5; D is tentatively TRBD1 or TRBD2 (6 bases each). The CDR3 runs to 15 residues. Between the trimmed V and J ends, which lost 4 bases and 4 bases, there was a span of 16 bases. Germline V CDR1 and CDR2: SEHNR, FQNEAQ (reference sequence). The CDR3 sequence is CASSSRDTDPETQYF. DNA for the CDR3: TGTGCCAGCAGCTCGCGGGACACGGACCCAGAGACCCAGTACTTC.

This clonotype was detected only a few times. The CDR3 DNA sequence: TGTGCCAGCAGTCTCCCTCCAGGGACAGGGGACCCCGAGCAGTACTTC. Its translation: CASSLPPGTGDPEQYF. The V gene is TRBV12-3 or TRBV12-4, the J gene TRBJ2-7, with 10 bases matching TRBD1. Germline trimming cut 5 bases from V and 6 bases from J; bases unmatched to any gene: 13. The CDR3 has 16 amino acids.

V usage is TRBV28 and J usage is TRBJ2-3, with TRBD2 identical over 7 bases. The V segment lost 5 bases and the J segment 0 bases; nucleotides outside the gene matches: 5. CDR3 length equals 15 residues. Germline V gene sequence: CDR1 MDHEN, CDR2 SYDVKM. The CDR3 DNA follows: TGTGCCAGCAGTCGGTCTAGCGGTAGCACAGATACGCAGTATTTT. Translation: CASSRSSGSTDTQYF.

This clonotype has ten or more counts. CDR3: CASSGPGYTF. Written as DNA, the CDR3 is TGTGCCAGCAGTGGGCCTGGCTACACCTTC. The rearrangement joins TRBV6-6 to TRBJ1-2; D is uncertain. Deletions cut 5 bases from V and 7 bases from J, with 5 bases between. The CDR3 is made up of 10 amino acids. CDR1 and CDR2 from the germline V gene are MNHNY and SVGAGI (reference sequence).

This clonotype came up many times. V is TRBV12-3 or TRBV12-4 and J is TRBJ2-1, with D perhaps TRBD2 (5 bases). The V and J ends lost 7 bases and 7 bases respectively, with 11 bases between them. This CDR3 has 12 residues. CDR3 in amino acids: CASTRGVNEQFF. The CDR3, as DNA: TGTGCCAGCACCCGGGGTGTGAATGAGCAGTTCTTC.

V usage is TRBV20-1 and J usage is TRBJ2-1, with 9 positions matching TRBD2. The CDR3 covers 15 residues. The V gene end was trimmed by 0 bases and the J gene end by 9 bases; junction bases not matched to a gene: 9. Germline-derived CDR1 and CDR2 are DFQATT and SNEGSKA (reference sequence). CDR3 amino acids: CSARDRSGSLVEQFF. The CDR3, as DNA: TGCAGTGCTAGAGATCGTAGCGGGAGTTTGGTTGAGCAGTTCTTC.

The genes are TRBV12-3 or TRBV12-4 and TRBJ1-2; D is unclear. The CDR3 spans 14 residues. V lost 6 bases and J lost 4, with 15 bases in between. The CDR3 sequence: CASSLGGHVYGYTF. The CDR3, as DNA: TGTGCCAGCAGCTTGGGAGGCCACGTCTATGGCTACACCTTC.

In regard to this clonotype: Germline and junction disagree at one end, which may indicate a read error. The rearrangement links TRBV12-3 or TRBV12-4 to TRBJ2-7; 9 positions agree with TRBD1. This CDR3 region has 12 residues. CDR3 sequence: CASSGTGTGNIF. The CDR3 nucleotides read TGTGCCAGCAGTGGAACCGGGACAGGGAATATATTC.

The V gene is TRBV12-3 or TRBV12-4, the J gene TRBJ1-5; D is undetermined. V lost 5 bases and J lost 9, with 14 bases in between. CDR3 length: 13 residues. CDR3 in DNA: TGTGCCAGCAGTCCCAGTTCGGCCTCGCCCCAGCATTTT. Its translation: CASSPSSASPQHF.

The chain links TRBV4-1 to TRBJ1-3; no definite D call. The V end was cut by 0 bases, the J end by 4 bases, with 7 bases between. Germline-derived CDR1 and CDR2 are MGHRA and YSYEKL. This CDR3 spans 14 amino acids. The CDR3: CASSQDSSGNTIYF. For the CDR3, the DNA is TGCGCCAGCAGCCAAGATTCGTCGGGAAACACCATATATTTT.